This paragraph reports one TCR beta chain. The antigen remains unidentified. This sample is drawn from a study of cytomegalovirus exposure and HLA in healthy donors. Notes on the study in general: The sole available immune exposure information was CMV serostatus.

This CDR3 comprises 15 residues. Looked up from germline, CDR1 is SGHTA and CDR2 is FQGNSA. Researchers ran the PCR with 60 Vbeta and 13 Jbeta primers. This table comes from immunoSEQ multiplex PCR, and its TCRdb copy is limited to in-frame clones, with some not included. The table records around 180,000 clones, around 80% of them present only once. V and J are TRBV7-2 and TRBJ2-5; TRBD2 might be the D (7 bases). The assigned J gene may be wrong: the sequence end matches TRBJ2-7 better. The source of this sequence is a man aged 35-49 years in good health and CMV-seronegative. Sequencing used PBMCs. The CDR3 bases are TGTGCCAGCAGCGAGAGGGCGGGGGCCTCCTACGAGCAGTACTTC. Protein sequence: CASSERAGASYEQYF.